The 27 T cell receptor beta chains below were found in one sample sequenced in a study of post-analysis software for immune sequencing data. The study, taken as a whole, reports: Higher frequency in patients than in controls was seen for roughly five TRBV segments, with TRBV5-6, TRBV5-1 and TRBV20-1 among them.

Their antigens are not known. The TCR beta cDNA libraries contained unique molecular identifiers. TCRdb redid the calling of the PCR reads with MiXCR, one entry per CDR3 protein. The sample holds 820,000 or so distinct CDR3 sequences, about 50% seen once. Sequencing input: blood. The receptors come from a girl between 5 and 17 years old with multiple sclerosis.

This clonotype appeared a few times. The V gene is TRBV20-1, the J gene TRBJ2-1, with TRBD2 identical over 10 bases. Losses at the gene ends were 3 bases for V and 10 bases for J; bases not matched to a gene: 15. The CDR3 spans 16 residues. Germline V gene sequence: CDR1 DFQATT, CDR2 SNEGSKA (reference sequence). The CDR3 sequence: CSASPSKREGPREQFF. CDR3 nucleotide sequence: TGCAGTGCTAGCCCCTCGAAGCGGGAGGGCCCACGCGAGCAGTTCTTC.

The genes are TRBV2 and TRBJ2-7; 8 positions match TRBD1. The CDR3 sequence is 17 residues long. Germline trimming cut 4 bases from V and 7 bases from J; bases unmatched to any gene: 18. Germline V gene lookup returns CDR1 SNHLY and CDR2 FYNNEI. The CDR3, as DNA: TGTGCCAGCAGTGCTCCGCCATCGGCAGGGACAGGTCAGGAGCAGTACTTC. Residues: CASSAPPSAGTGQEQYF.

This chain links TRBV29-1 with TRBJ1-1; 8 bases agree with TRBD1. Germline CDR1 and CDR2: SQVTM and ANQGSEA. This CDR3 is 15 amino acids long. J gave up 4 bases and V 5 bases, and 12 bases lay outside the gene matches. Written as DNA, the CDR3 is TGCAGCGTTCCCGGACAGGGAGGAGGGAGCACTGAAGCTTTCTTT. It codes for CSVPGQGGGSTEAFF.

The gene calls are TRBV6-5 and TRBJ2-7; TRBD2 aligns across 9 bases. Trimming took 5 bases from V and 3 from J; bases not matched to a gene: 8. This CDR3 region has 15 residues. Germline CDR1 reads MNHEY; CDR2 reads SVGAGI. CDR3 bases: TGTGCCAGCAGTGTAGACCTAGCGGGGCTCTACGAGCAGTACTTC. Translation: CASSVDLAGLYEQYF.

The CDR3 DNA follows: TGCAGCTTTTCTCGGGTCAGGAACACTGAAGCTTTCTTT. Protein product: CSFSRVRNTEAFF. The V gene is TRBV29-1, the J gene TRBJ1-1; D is uncertain. CDR1 is SQVTM and CDR2 is ANQGSEA in the germline V gene. The CDR3 contains 13 residues. The V gene lost 8 bases and the J gene lost 1 base, with 14 bases spanning the gap.

J is TRBJ2-5 and V is TRBV2, with D uncertain. This CDR3 is 15 amino acids long. Germline CDR1 and CDR2: SNHLY and FYNNEI. V lost 2 bases and J 4 bases, leaving 14 bases between the germline ends. The CDR3 DNA reads as TGTGCCAGCAGTGAACCCAAGCCCTTGGGAGAGACCCAGTACTTC. Translated, it gives CASSEPKPLGETQYF.

The gene calls are TRBV7-3 and TRBJ2-4; D is undetermined. The J call may not be correct, given that the DNA end is closer to TRBJ2-5. Germline V gene lookup returns CDR1 SGHTA and CDR2 FQGTGA. This CDR3 region has 14 residues. The CDR3 loop reads CASSATPGDGTQYF. Written as DNA, the CDR3 is TGTGCCAGCAGCGCGACCCCTGGGGATGGGACCCAGTACTTC.

This clonotype was picked up a small number of times. CDR3 sequence (DNA): TGCAGTGCTAGGGGACAGGCGGCTGGGGCCAACGTCCTGACTTTC. Protein sequence: CSARGQAAGANVLTF. This chain uses TRBV20-1 with TRBJ2-6, with TRBD1 matching 8 bases. With V trimmed by 3 bases and J by 2 bases, 3 bases remained unmatched. The CDR3 spans 15 residues. The germline V gene encodes CDR1 DFQATT and CDR2 SNEGSKA (reference sequence).

The chain joins TRBV6-1 to TRBJ2-7; the D is unclear. The CDR3 is made up of 12 amino acids. Trimming pared 3 bases from V and 6 bases from J, leaving 9 bases between. Per the germline V gene, CDR1 is MNHNS and CDR2 is SASEGT. In DNA, the CDR3 is TGTGCCAGCAGTGAGGTAAGAGGCGAGCAGTACTTC. This translates into CASSEVRGEQYF.

This clonotype was observed a handful of times. The genes are TRBV6-2 or TRBV6-3 and TRBJ2-3; tentative D call: TRBD2 (7 bases). V lost 2 bases and J lost 1, with 16 bases in between. CDR1 MNHEY and CDR2 SVGEGT come from the germline V gene. CDR3 length equals 17 residues. CDR3 sequence: CASSYGGGYSRTDTQYF. CDR3 coding DNA: TGTGCCAGCAGTTACGGCGGGGGCTACTCTCGCACAGATACGCAGTATTTT.

This chain uses TRBV6-6 with TRBJ2-7; unclear D gene. This CDR3 is 13 amino acids long. Germline V gene data show CDR1 as MNHNY and CDR2 as SVGAGI (reference sequence). Trimming stripped 8 bases from V and 3 bases from J, with 14 bases between. CDR3 protein: CASESADLYEQYF. In DNA, the CDR3 is TGTGCCAGCGAAAGTGCCGACCTCTACGAGCAGTACTTC.

V and J are TRBV7-3 and TRBJ2-4, with 11 bases matching TRBD2. The ends lost 0 bases at V and 1 base at J; junction bases unmatched: 5. The CDR3 covers 18 residues. Germline CDR1 and CDR2: SGHTA and FQGTGA. The CDR3 region has the DNA TGTGCCAGCAGCTTAACGAATCCTAGCGGGAGGGCCAAAAACATTCAGTACTTC. It specifies CASSLTNPSGRAKNIQYF.

The chain couples TRBV20-1 to TRBJ2-1, with D maybe TRBD1 (6 bases). The CDR3 totals 14 residues. V lost 0 bases, J lost 15 bases, and 21 bases lay in between. The germline V gene has CDR1 DFQATT and CDR2 SNEGSKA (reference sequence). The CDR3 loop is CSARDDRSYNEGFF. Written as DNA, the CDR3 is TGCAGTGCTAGAGACGACAGGTCCTACAATGAGGGGTTCTTC.

The chain employs TRBV4-1 and TRBJ2-7; D not resolved. Deletions cut 0 bases from V and 2 bases from J, with 11 bases between. The CDR3 runs 15 residues. Germline loops: CDR1 MGHRA, CDR2 YSYEKL. In DNA form, the CDR3 reads TGCGCCAGCAGCCAAGACCCCGGGCGTCCCTACGAGCAGTACTTC. It specifies CASSQDPGRPYEQYF.

The chain has TRBV20-1 and TRBJ2-7; no firm D call. This CDR3 has 12 amino acids. Germline V gene lookup returns CDR1 DFQATT and CDR2 SNEGSKA (reference sequence). Between the trimmed V and J ends, which lost 1 base and 2 bases, there was a span of 6 bases. This CDR3 is CSARVNAYEQYF. The CDR3 DNA is TGCAGTGCTAGAGTCAACGCCTACGAGCAGTACTTC.

The genes are TRBV5-1 and TRBJ2-4; 9 nucleotides line up with TRBD1. The DNA matches TRBJ2-7 better at its end, which makes the J call doubtful. Looked up from germline, CDR1 is SGHRS and CDR2 is YFSETQ. The CDR3 has 15 residues. CDR3 DNA sequence: TGCGCCAGCAGCGGAACCGGGACAGGGCCGCACGAGCAGTACTTC. Amino acids: CASSGTGTGPHEQYF.

V gene TRBV12-3 or TRBV12-4 combines with J gene TRBJ2-1, with a weak D call TRBD1 (6 bases). The CDR3 sequence is 16 residues long. V dropped 7 bases and J dropped 1 base, with 17 bases sitting between them. The CDR3 DNA reads TGTGCCAGCAACTTAAACAGGGCGGTATCCTACAATGAGCAGTTCTTC. Translation gives CASNLNRAVSYNEQFF.

The rearrangement links TRBV5-5 to TRBJ2-1; TRBD2 matches at 7 bases. Germline V gene sequence: CDR1 SGHKS, CDR2 YYEKEE (reference sequence). The CDR3 loop spans 14 amino acids. The CDR3 DNA reads TGTGTCACCCACGACGACGGGGGGAACAATGAGCAGTTCTTC. The encoded protein is CVTHDDGGNNEQFF.

This clonotype has a count of ten or more. The chain has TRBV7-9 and TRBJ1-2; 7 bases match TRBD1. CDR3 length: 15 amino acids. V gave up 2 bases and J gave up 2 bases; unmatched junction bases: 5. Germline V gene lookup returns CDR1 SEHNR and CDR2 FQNEAQ (reference sequence). The CDR3 coding sequence is TGTGCCAGCAGCTTACTTGCAGGGGGGAACTATGGCTACACCTTC. Residues: CASSLLAGGNYGYTF.

This sequence joins TRBV7-6 and TRBJ1-1; 7 nucleotides align to TRBD1. CDR3 length: 15 residues. CDR1 is SGHVS and CDR2 is FNYEAQ in the germline V gene. V was clipped by 2 bases and J by 4 bases; unmatched bases: 7. CDR3 region: CASSLQGEVGTEAFF. The CDR3 nucleotides read TGTGCCAGCAGCTTACAGGGGGAGGTGGGCACTGAAGCTTTCTTT.

This clonotype appeared a single time. The rearrangement joins TRBV20-1 to TRBJ2-1, with 7 bases identical to TRBD2. V trimming: 3 bases; J trimming: 10 bases; junction bases outside the gene matches: 12. Looked up from germline, CDR1 is DFQATT and CDR2 is SNEGSKA (reference sequence). This CDR3 has 14 residues. This chain's CDR3 is CSASRGTNRGEQFF. The CDR3, as DNA: TGCAGTGCTAGTCGAGGGACTAACCGCGGGGAGCAGTTCTTC.

V gene TRBV7-6 combines with J gene TRBJ2-6; D is uncertain. CDR1 SGHVS and CDR2 FNYEAQ come from the germline V gene. V gave up 2 bases and J gave up 0 bases, with 5 bases separating them. The CDR3 length is 15 residues. The CDR3: CASSLPLSGANVLTF. CDR3 DNA: TGTGCCAGCAGCTTACCTCTCTCTGGGGCCAACGTCCTGACTTTC.

V usage is TRBV15 and J usage is TRBJ2-4; 11 bases are shared with TRBD2. The J call may be wrong; the DNA end is better matched by TRBJ2-7. CDR1 LNHNV and CDR2 YYDKDF come from the germline V gene (reference sequence). This CDR3 region has 17 residues. This chain's CDR3 is CATSRGVRTSGLNEQYF. Here the CDR3 DNA reads TGTGCCACCAGCAGAGGAGTGAGGACTAGCGGGCTCAACGAGCAGTACTTC.

V gene TRBV29-1 combines with J gene TRBJ2-1; the D gene is possibly TRBD2 (5 bases). Germline CDR1 and CDR2: SQVTM and ANQGSEA. The germline V and J ends were trimmed by 4 bases and 5 bases, with 18 bases remaining between them. The CDR3 is made up of 15 amino acids. This CDR3 is CSVGVRVALDNEQFF. CDR3 DNA sequence: TGCAGCGTTGGGGTGAGGGTAGCCCTGGACAATGAGCAGTTCTTC.

The chain employs TRBV5-1 and TRBJ1-5; tentative D call: TRBD1 (5 bases). V lost 4 bases, J lost 2 bases, and 16 bases lay in between. Germline CDR1 SGHRS, CDR2 YFSETQ. The CDR3 loop spans 16 amino acids. The CDR3 DNA reads TGCGCCAGCAGCCCTGGGACGGTGGACGGCAATCAGCCCCAGCATTTT. This gives the protein CASSPGTVDGNQPQHF.

The chain joins TRBV7-8 to TRBJ2-7; no reliable D call. CDR1 is SGHVS and CDR2 is FQNEAQ in the germline V gene. The V end was cut by 5 bases, the J end by 6 bases, with 11 bases between. The CDR3 length is 12 residues. The CDR3 loop reads CASSIGSGEQYF. In nucleotides, the CDR3 is TGTGCCAGCAGCATCGGATCGGGCGAGCAGTACTTC.

This clonotype has only a few counts. V usage is TRBV18 and J usage is TRBJ1-4; D uncertain. CDR3 size: 12 residues. Germline V gives CDR1 KGHSH, CDR2 LQKENI. Trimming left V 2 bases short and J 8 bases short, with 6 bases between. Here the CDR3 DNA reads TGTGCCAGCTCACCAGAAGGGGAAAAACTGTTTTTT. Translating gives CASSPEGEKLFF.